The 14 T cell receptor beta chains below were found in one sample sequenced in a study of blood T cell repertoires in COVID-19. TCRdb's copy holds only in-frame clones and misses some; the assay was immunoSEQ multiplex PCR. This sample has some 300,000 clones, with less than 90% found just once. Sequences were obtained from PBMCs or T cells enriched from blood (not recorded which). The receptors shown here come from a woman aged 25 to 39 who had recovered from COVID-19.

The chain couples TRBV28 to TRBJ1-2, with 7 nucleotides matching TRBD1. The germline CDR1 and CDR2 sequences are MDHEN and SYDVKM. V lost 5 bases, J lost 4 bases, and 4 bases stayed unmatched. This CDR3 is 13 amino acids long. CDR3 nucleotides: TGTGCCAGCAGTACAGGGGCCGGCTATGGCTACACCTTC. It encodes CASSTGAGYGYTF.

The chain combines TRBV30 with TRBJ1-6; no firm D call. Germline assignment: CDR1 GTSNPN and CDR2 SVGIG (reference sequence). V lost 1 base, J lost 6 bases, and 7 bases lay in between. This CDR3 is 13 amino acids long. CDR3 nucleotides: TGTGCCTGGAGTGCGGGTCGTAATTCACCCCTCCACTTT. Protein sequence: CAWSAGRNSPLHF. Looking up the rest from reference TRBV30 and TRBJ1-6 gives the full variable domain: SQTIHQWPATLVQPVGSPLSLECTVEGTSNPNLYWYRQAAGRGLQLLFYSVGIGQISSEVPQNLSASRPQDRQFILSSKKLLLSDSGFYLCAWSAGRNSPLHFGNGTRLTVT.

This chain joins TRBV9 and TRBJ2-1; 9 bases agree with TRBD2. The CDR3 totals 17 residues. Looked up from germline, CDR1 is SGDLS and CDR2 is YYNGEE. The V segment lost 0 bases and the J segment 7 bases; nucleotides outside the gene matches: 11. The CDR3 DNA reads TGTGCCAGCAGCGTAGATCCCCAGCGGGGGGCGATAAATGAGCAGTTCTTC. Amino acid sequence: CASSVDPQRGAINEQFF.

As DNA, the CDR3 is TGCAGCGTTGGGATGGGGGCGCTTGAGGAGACCCAGTACTTC. The encoded protein is CSVGMGALEETQYF. The rearrangement joins TRBV29-1 to TRBJ2-5, with D tentatively TRBD1 (6 bases). Trimming left V 4 bases short and J 5 bases short, with 17 bases between. The CDR3 loop spans 14 amino acids. The germline V gene encodes CDR1 SQVTM and CDR2 ANQGSEA.

V is TRBV5-1 and J is TRBJ2-7, with TRBD1 identical over 7 bases. Germline CDR1 is SGHRS and CDR2 is YFSETQ. The CDR3 consists of 15 residues. J was trimmed by 0 bases and V by 0 bases; bases with no gene match: 3. CDR3 coding DNA: TGCGCCAGCAGCTTGGGGACAGGTATCTCCTACGAGCAGTACTTC. Translating gives CASSLGTGISYEQYF. The full variable domain, completed using reference TRBV5-1 and TRBJ2-7, is KAGVTQTPRYLIKTRGQQVTLSCSPISGHRSVSWYQQTPGQGLQFLFEYFSETQRNKGNFPGRFSGRQFSNSRSEMNVSTLELGDSALYLCASSLGTGISYEQYFGPGTRLTVT.

This chain uses TRBV6-5 with TRBJ1-5; D gene ambiguous. Germline V gives CDR1 MNHEY, CDR2 SVGAGI. The ends were cut back, 11 bases at V and 2 bases at J, with 10 bases in the middle. The CDR3 loop spans 12 amino acids. Here the CDR3 reads CACREGNQPQHF. CDR3 DNA sequence: TGTGCCTGCCGGGAGGGCAATCAGCCCCAGCATTTT.

The CDR3 here is CASSQRQGLTEAFF. In DNA form, the CDR3 reads TGTGCCAGCAGCCAACGACAGGGATTAACTGAAGCTTTCTTT. The V call is TRBV3-1 (or the pseudogene TRBV3-2), the J call TRBJ1-1, with 7 positions matching TRBD1. CDR1 and CDR2 (germline): LGHDT, YNNKEL (reference sequence). The CDR3 is 14 amino acids. The V and J ends lost 2 bases and 5 bases, in that order; junction bases with no gene match: 5.

The chain carries TRBV5-6 and TRBJ2-7; the D gene is possibly TRBD1 (6 bases). The CDR3 has 14 amino acids. V lost 4 bases and J 2 bases, leaving 13 bases between the germline ends. CDR1 SGHDT and CDR2 YYEEEE come from the germline V gene. CDR3 bases: TGTGCCAGCAGCGAAAGGACAGACGCCTACGAGCAGTACTTC. Translating gives CASSERTDAYEQYF.

The chain carries TRBV18 and TRBJ1-2, with unresolved D. CDR3 size: 15 residues. Germline CDR1 KGHSH, CDR2 LQKENI. The V gene lost 2 bases and the J gene lost 2 bases, with 12 bases spanning the gap. The CDR3 DNA reads TGTGCCAGCTCACCAATGCCAGCGCCGAACTATGGCTACACCTTC. Translated, it gives CASSPMPAPNYGYTF.

The chain recombines TRBV7-2 with TRBJ1-2; maybe TRBD1 (6 bases). V lost 0 bases and J 0 bases, leaving 8 bases between the germline ends. The CDR3 is 15 amino acids. CDR1 SGHTA and CDR2 FQGNSA come from the germline V gene. Here the CDR3 DNA reads TGTGCCAGCAGCTTAGCGGCAGGGGCTAACTATGGCTACACCTTC. Protein: CASSLAAGANYGYTF.

J is TRBJ1-6 and V is TRBV5-4; 8 nucleotides align to TRBD1. The V gene end was trimmed by 0 bases and the J gene end by 8 bases; junction bases not matched to a gene: 4. This CDR3 comprises 15 residues. CDR1 is SGHNT, CDR2 YYREEE, per germline (reference sequence). The CDR3 region has the DNA TGTGCCAGCAGCTTGGCAGGGGGCCGCGATTCACCCCTCCACTTT. Its protein product is CASSLAGGRDSPLHF.

The chain uses TRBV5-1 and TRBJ1-2; TRBD1 is a possible D gene (5 bases). Trimming removed 0 bases from V and 8 bases from J, with 14 bases in between. The germline CDR1 and CDR2 sequences are SGHRS and YFSETQ. The CDR3 sequence is 14 residues long. The chain's CDR3 is CASSLVGAVGGYTF. DNA of the CDR3: TGCGCCAGCAGCTTGGTAGGGGCGGTAGGCGGCTACACCTTC.

The gene calls are TRBV30 and TRBJ1-2; D uncertain. Germline CDR1 is GTSNPN and CDR2 is SVGIG (reference sequence). This CDR3 is built from 12 residues. Trimming removed 3 bases from V and 2 bases from J, with 7 bases in between. The DNA of the CDR3 is TGTGCCTGGAGGGGAGGGAACTATGGCTACACCTTC. Encoded protein: CAWRGGNYGYTF.

This chain links TRBV5-1 with TRBJ1-2; D gene ambiguous. Germline loops: CDR1 SGHRS, CDR2 YFSETQ. V lost 5 bases to trimming and J lost 0 bases, with 11 bases between them. This CDR3 comprises 14 residues. CDR3 DNA sequence: TGCGCCAGCAGTCCAGGCGGGGCTAACTATGGCTACACCTTC. It is translated as CASSPGGANYGYTF.